A single sample is the source of the 2 T cell receptor beta chains below, sequenced in a study of blood T cell repertoires in COVID-19. Data came from immunoSEQ multiplex PCR; TCRdb stores just in-frame clones and leaves some out. The repertoire holds some 64,000 clones, 65% to 85% seen once, with about a fifth in the top ten. The material sequenced was peripheral blood. These receptors all stem from a woman aged 80 or older with active or convalescent COVID-19.

The rearrangement links TRBV6-1 to TRBJ1-2; 8 bases map to TRBD1. CDR3 length: 11 residues. The germline V gene has CDR1 MNHNS and CDR2 SASEGT. V lost 10 bases, J lost 6 bases, and 4 bases stayed unmatched. The CDR3 coding sequence is TGTGCCATCCGGACAGGGAATGGCTACACCTTC. Its translation: CAIRTGNGYTF.

The count of this clone is one. The chain employs TRBV6-5 and TRBJ2-7; 8 nucleotides line up with TRBD2. CDR1 MNHEY and CDR2 SVGAGI come from the germline V gene. V trimming: 6 bases; J trimming: 2 bases; junction bases outside the gene matches: 9. The CDR3 covers 15 residues. CDR3 region: CASSPGGRGAYEQYF. The CDR3, as DNA: TGTGCCAGCAGCCCCGGGGGGCGGGGGGCCTACGAGCAGTACTTC.